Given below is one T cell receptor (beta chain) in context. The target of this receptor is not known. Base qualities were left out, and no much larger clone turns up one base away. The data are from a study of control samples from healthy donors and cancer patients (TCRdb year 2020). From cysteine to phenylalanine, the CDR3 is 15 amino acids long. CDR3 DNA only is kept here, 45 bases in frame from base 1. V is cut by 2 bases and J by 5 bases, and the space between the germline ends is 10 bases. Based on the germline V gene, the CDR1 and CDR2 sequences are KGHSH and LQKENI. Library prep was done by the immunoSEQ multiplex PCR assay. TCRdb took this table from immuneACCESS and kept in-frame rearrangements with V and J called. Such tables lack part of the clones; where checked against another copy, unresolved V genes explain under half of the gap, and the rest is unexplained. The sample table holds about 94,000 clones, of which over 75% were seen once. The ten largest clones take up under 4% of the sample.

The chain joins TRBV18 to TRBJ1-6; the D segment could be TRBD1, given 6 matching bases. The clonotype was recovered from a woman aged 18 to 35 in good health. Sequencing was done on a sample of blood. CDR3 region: CASSPNRVNNSPLHF. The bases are TGTGCCAGCTCACCAAACAGGGTCAATAATTCACCCCTCCACTTT.